This T cell receptor (beta chain) was profiled in a study of blood T cell repertoires in COVID-19. In the study overall: T cells, B-cell-depleted T cells, or PBMCs provided the cDNA or gDNA that served as material.

Trimming took 3 bases from V and 0 from J; bases not matched to a gene: 6. The CDR3 loop spans 16 amino acids. CDR1 is SGHRS, CDR2 YFSETQ, per germline. In the original workflow: Amplification with reference gene primers provided the estimates of nucleated cell counts. Profiling relied on immunoSEQ multiplex PCR, and the TCRdb table lists in-frame clones only, not all of them. V, J and clone size derive from that table, while D and trimming were established from the DNA sequence. The sample has fewer than 90,000 clones; 80% are singletons. The TCR was taken from a woman over 75 with acute or convalescent COVID-19. The V call is TRBV5-1, the J call TRBJ1-3, with 7 bases that match TRBD1. Sequenced material: peripheral blood. In DNA, the CDR3 is TGCGCCAGCAGCTCCACAGGGGCACCCTCTGGAAACACCATATATTTT. Amino acids: CASSSTGAPSGNTIYF.